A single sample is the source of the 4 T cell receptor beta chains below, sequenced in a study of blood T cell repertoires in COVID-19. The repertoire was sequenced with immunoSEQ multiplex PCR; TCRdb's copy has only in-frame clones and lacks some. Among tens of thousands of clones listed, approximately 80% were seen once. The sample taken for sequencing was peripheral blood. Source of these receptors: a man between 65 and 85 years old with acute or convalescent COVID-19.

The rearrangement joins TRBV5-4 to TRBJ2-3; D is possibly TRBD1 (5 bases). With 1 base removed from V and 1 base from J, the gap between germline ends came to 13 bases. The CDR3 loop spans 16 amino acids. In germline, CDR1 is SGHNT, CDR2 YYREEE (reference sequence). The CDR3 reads CASSLRQQDGTDTQYF. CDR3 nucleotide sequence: TGTGCCAGCAGCTTGAGGCAACAGGACGGCACAGATACGCAGTATTTT.

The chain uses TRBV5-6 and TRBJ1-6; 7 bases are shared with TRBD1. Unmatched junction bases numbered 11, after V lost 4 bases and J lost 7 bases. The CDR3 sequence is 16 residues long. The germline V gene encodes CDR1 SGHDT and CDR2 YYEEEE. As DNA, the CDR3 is TGTGCCAGCAGCCGTGGGGCCAGGGGGTGGAATTCACCCCTCCACTTT. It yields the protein CASSRGARGWNSPLHF.

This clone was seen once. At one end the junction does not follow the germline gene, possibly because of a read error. The CDR3 here is CASSQITGQGALLF. The DNA for the CDR3 is TGTGCCAGCAGTCAAATCACGGGACAGGGGGCGCTTCTGTTC. The chain couples TRBV6-5 to TRBJ2-7; 12 nucleotides agree with TRBD1. The CDR3 runs 14 residues. Germline CDR1 MNHEY, CDR2 SVGAGI.

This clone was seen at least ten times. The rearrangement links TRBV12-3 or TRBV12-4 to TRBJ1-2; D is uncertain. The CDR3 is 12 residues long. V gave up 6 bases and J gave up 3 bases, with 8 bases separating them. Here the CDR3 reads CASRPGYYGYTF. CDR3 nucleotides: TGTGCCAGCAGACCCGGGTACTATGGCTACACCTTC.